Presented here are 9 T cell receptor beta chains from one specimen sequenced in a study of CD8+CD57+ T cells in acquired aplastic anemia. Before being chosen for sequencing, patients had shown CD8+CD57+ cell expansion by flow cytometry. The template used for profiling TCR beta VDJ and CDR3 was genomic DNA. TCRdb itself ran the reads through MiXCR, one entry per CDR3 protein. The data hold 120,000 or so distinct CDR3 sequences, with 50% to 60% observed a single time. Sequencing was carried out using sorted CD4+, CD8+, or CD8+CD57+ T cells (not recorded which) from PBMCs. The origin of the receptors is a human donor with aplastic anemia.

The rearrangement uses TRBV9 and TRBJ1-1; possibly TRBD1 for D (5 bases). The germline CDR1 and CDR2 sequences are SGDLS and YYNGEE. Trimming removed 1 base from V and 5 bases from J, with 12 bases in between. This CDR3 has 14 amino acids. CDR3 coding DNA: TGTGCCAGCAGCGTATTGGGGGAGGGGACTGAAGCTTTCTTT. Protein sequence: CASSVLGEGTEAFF. Complete variable domain (other parts from reference TRBV9 and TRBJ1-1): DSGVTQTPKHLITATGQRVTLRCSPRSGDLSVYWYQQSLDQGLQFLIQYYNGEERAKGNILERFSAQQFPDLHSELNLSSLELGDSALYFCASSVLGEGTEAFFGQGTRLTVV.

This clonotype was detected once. The chain couples TRBV7-8 to TRBJ1-6; D is unclear. CDR3 length: 15 amino acids. The V gene's germline CDR1 is SGHVS and CDR2 FQNEAQ. Trimming took off 1 base at V and 0 bases at J, with 4 bases between the two ends. CDR3 amino acids: CASSLESSYNSPLHF. The CDR3 DNA reads TGTGCCAGCAGCTTAGAGAGCTCCTATAATTCACCCCTCCACTTT.

By share of the sample, this clonotype is medium-sized. The chain links TRBV6-1 to TRBJ2-7, with 7 bases aligning to TRBD2. This CDR3 is 14 amino acids long. Per germline, CDR1 MNHNS and CDR2 SASEGT. Trimming removed 3 bases from V and 2 bases from J; junction bases left unmatched: 4. CDR3 nucleotides: TGTGCCAGCAGTGACGGGGGGATTGCCTACGAGCAGTACTTC. This encodes CASSDGGIAYEQYF.

Worth noting for this clonotype: This clone may be a read error of a much larger clone one base away. J is TRBJ2-7 and V is TRBV27, with 9 nucleotides matching TRBD1. Germline CDR1 MNHEY, CDR2 SMNVEV (reference sequence). The CDR3 runs 13 residues. In nucleotides, the CDR3 is TGTGCCAGCAGTTTGGACAGGGGCTACGATCAGTACTTC. It encodes CASSLDRGYDQYF.

The V and J genes are TRBV29-1 and TRBJ2-1; a possible D gene is TRBD2 (7 bases). V was shortened by 8 bases and J by 5 bases, with 19 bases between the two germline ends. The CDR3 is 14 amino acids. Per germline, CDR1 SQVTM and CDR2 ANQGSEA. The CDR3 spells CSTPGGRIDNEQFF. The CDR3 DNA is TGCAGCACGCCCGGGGGGCGTATAGACAATGAGCAGTTCTTC.

J is TRBJ1-2 and V is TRBV2; the D gene is possibly TRBD1 (5 bases). The V end lost 5 bases, the J end lost 8 bases, and 15 bases lay between the germline ends. CDR3 length: 13 residues. Germline V CDR1 and CDR2: SNHLY, FYNNEI. As DNA, the CDR3 is TGTGCCAGCAGTTTGTGGCAGGGAGGGGGCTACACCTTC. Amino acid sequence: CASSLWQGGGYTF. The whole variable domain, filled in from reference TRBV2 and TRBJ1-2, reads EPEVTQTPSHQVTQMGQEVILRCVPISNHLYFYWYRQILGQKVEFLVSFYNNEISEKSEIFDDQFSVERPDGSNFTLKIRSTKLEDSAMYFCASSLWQGGGYTFGSGTRLTVV.

V is TRBV19 and J is TRBJ2-5; 9 bases match TRBD2. V was pared by 3 bases and J by 4 bases, with 6 bases of the junction left unmatched. Germline loops: CDR1 LNHDA, CDR2 SQIVND (reference sequence). The CDR3 length is 15 residues. In nucleotides, the CDR3 is TGTGCCAGTAGTATCGTAGCGGGAGTTCGAGAGACCCAGTACTTC. Its translation is CASSIVAGVRETQYF. The full variable domain, with the rest looked up from reference TRBV19 and TRBJ2-5, is DGGITQSPKYLFRKEGQNVTLSCEQNLNHDAMYWYRQDPGQGLRLIYYSQIVNDFQKGDIAEGYSVSREKKESFPLTVTSAQKNPTAFYLCASSIVAGVRETQYFGPGTRLLVL.

This clonotype was observed many times. The chain uses TRBV9 and TRBJ1-4; TRBD1 matches at 7 bases. V lost 0 bases to trimming and J lost 8 bases; unmatched junction nucleotides: 7. The CDR3 runs to 15 residues. CDR1 and CDR2 from the germline V gene are SGDLS and YYNGEE. In DNA form, the CDR3 reads TGTGCCAGCAGCGTAGATGGGACAGCTAGAGAAAAACTGTTTTTT. It is translated as CASSVDGTAREKLFF.

The V gene is TRBV10-3, the J gene TRBJ1-4; 8 bases are shared with TRBD1. CDR1 and CDR2 from the germline V gene are ENHRY and SYGVKD. V trimming: 11 bases; J trimming: 8 bases; junction bases outside the gene matches: 10. The CDR3 has 13 amino acids. In DNA form, the CDR3 reads TGTGCCGTAGGACAGGGCACAACCGAAAAACTGTTTTTT. Protein sequence: CAVGQGTTEKLFF.